A selection of T cell receptor beta chains follows, all from one sample in a study of T cell repertoires in cytomegalovirus infection. From the reads, TCRdb called clonotypes with MiXCR, one entry per CDR3 protein. The sample has more than 650,000 distinct CDR3 sequences, 35% to 45% seen once; the top ten hold about 2.8%. Sequences were obtained from PBMCs. The receptors originated from a human donor in good health (CMV status not recorded). Some clones in this sample may be carry-over from other donors' samples. CDR3s include the opening cysteine and the closing phenylalanine or tryptophan. D genes are given only for firm matches. Not every row has a clone size; where given, it reads once, few, many or a size class.

J: TRBJ2-6
V: TRBV19
D: .
size: once
CDR3: CASSWGNSFSGANVLTF
DNA: TGTGCCAGTAGTTGGGGGAACTCCTTCTCTGGGGCCAACGTCCTGACTTTC

J: TRBJ2-5
V: TRBV24-1
D: .
size: few
CDR3: CATSVGRGQQETQYF
DNA: TGTGCCACCAGTGTCGGGCGGGGTCAGCAAGAGACCCAGTACTTC

J: TRBJ2-4
V: TRBV14
D: .
size: .
CDR3: CASSQWESKNIQYF
DNA: TGTGCCAGCAGCCAGTGGGAGTCCAAAAACATTCAGTACTTC

J: TRBJ2-1
V: TRBV27
D: .
size: few
CDR3: CASSPSETGKIYNEQFF
DNA: TGTGCCAGCAGTCCATCAGAAACAGGGAAAATTTACAATGAGCAGTTCTTC

J: TRBJ1-5
V: TRBV6-6
D: TRBD1
size: few
CDR3: CASSYSGQGIGPQHF
DNA: TGTGCCAGCAGTTACTCGGGACAGGGGATAGGGCCCCAGCATTTT

J: TRBJ2-4
V: TRBV7-9
D: .
size: few
CDR3: CASSFDPWGRENIQYF
DNA: TGTGCCAGCAGCTTCGATCCGTGGGGCAGAGAAAACATTCAGTACTTC

J: TRBJ1-1
V: TRBV12-3/TRBV12-4
D: .
size: few
CDR3: CASSLMFGGRMNTEAFF
DNA: TGTGCCAGCAGTTTAATGTTCGGGGGTCGAATGAACACTGAAGCTTTCTTT

J: TRBJ2-1
V: TRBV13
D: TRBD2
size: many
CDR3: CASRYRASGSSDEQFF
DNA: TGTGCCAGCCGCTACCGCGCTAGCGGGAGTAGCGATGAGCAGTTCTTC

J: TRBJ2-5
V: TRBV6-5
D: .
size: once
CDR3: CASHGLQETQYF
DNA: TGTGCCAGTCATGGACTACAAGAGACCCAGTACTTC

J: TRBJ1-2
V: TRBV5-1
D: .
size: .
CDR3: CASSLPGGGAYGYTF
DNA: TGCGCCAGCAGCTTGCCCGGAGGTGGAGCCTATGGCTACACCTTC

J: TRBJ1-2
V: TRBV2
D: .
size: .
CDR3: CASSDLETFYGYTF
DNA: TGTGCCAGCAGTGATCTGGAAACCTTCTATGGCTACACCTTC

J: TRBJ2-3
V: TRBV28
D: TRBD2
size: .
CDR3: CASQSSGVTDTQYF
DNA: TGTGCCAGCCAATCTAGCGGGGTCACAGATACGCAGTATTTT

J: TRBJ1-2
V: TRBV7-2
D: .
size: few
CDR3: CASSSQPEGYGYTF
DNA: TGTGCCAGCAGCTCGCAACCCGAAGGCTATGGCTACACCTTC

J: TRBJ2-3
V: TRBV2
D: TRBD2
size: .
CDR3: CASTYPTSGGADTQYF
DNA: TGTGCCAGCACCTATCCGACTAGCGGGGGGGCAGATACGCAGTATTTT

J: TRBJ2-3
V: TRBV2
D: TRBD2
size: few
CDR3: CASRDLAGGQPDTQYF
DNA: TGTGCCAGCAGGGACCTAGCGGGGGGGCAGCCAGATACGCAGTATTTT

J: TRBJ1-5
V: TRBV7-2
D: .
size: many
CDR3: CASSWWGGSGNQPQHF
DNA: TGTGCCAGCAGCTGGTGGGGGGGTAGCGGCAATCAGCCCCAGCATTTT

J: TRBJ1-1
V: TRBV6-1
D: .
size: .
CDR3: CASSLMGENTEAFF
DNA: TGTGCCAGCAGTCTCATGGGGGAAAACACTGAAGCTTTCTTT

J: TRBJ2-1
V: TRBV18
D: .
size: few
CDR3: CASSPPGYHEQFF
DNA: TGTGCCAGCTCACCACCAGGGTATCATGAGCAGTTCTTC

J: TRBJ2-7
V: TRBV15
D: .
size: .
CDR3: CATSRDPRLAPYEQYF
DNA: TGTGCCACCAGCAGAGATCCGCGGCTAGCGCCCTACGAGCAGTACTTC

J: TRBJ2-5
V: TRBV9
D: .
size: .
CDR3: CASSVNSNWETQYF
DNA: TGTGCCAGCAGCGTAAATAGCAATTGGGAGACCCAGTACTTC

J: TRBJ2-7
V: TRBV10-3
D: TRBD1
size: .
CDR3: CAIRGGEGTYEQYF
DNA: TGTGCCATCAGAGGGGGCGAGGGAACCTACGAGCAGTACTTC

J: TRBJ2-1
V: TRBV6-1
D: .
size: .
CDR3: CASGGLTASYNEQFF
DNA: TGTGCCAGCGGGGGGTTAACGGCCTCCTACAATGAGCAGTTCTTC

J: TRBJ2-7
V: TRBV28
D: .
size: few
CDR3: CASSKPREQYF
DNA: TGTGCCAGCAGTAAACCCCGTGAGCAGTACTTC

J: TRBJ1-2
V: TRBV7-9
D: .
size: .
CDR3: CASSRGGAANYGYTF
DNA: TGTGCCAGCTCCCGGGGCGGGGCAGCTAACTATGGCTACACCTTC

J: TRBJ2-1
V: TRBV2
D: .
size: few
CDR3: CASSEAGHEQFF
DNA: TGTGCCAGCAGTGAGGCGGGGCATGAGCAGTTCTTC

J: TRBJ2-2
V: TRBV30
D: .
size: .
CDR3: CAWSVPDVGELFF
DNA: TGTGCCTGGAGTGTGCCCGATGTCGGGGAGCTGTTTTTT

J: TRBJ2-5
V: TRBV3-1
D: TRBD1
size: .
CDR3: CASSHTGDRLETQYF
DNA: TGTGCCAGCAGCCATACAGGGGACCGTCTGGAGACCCAGTACTTC